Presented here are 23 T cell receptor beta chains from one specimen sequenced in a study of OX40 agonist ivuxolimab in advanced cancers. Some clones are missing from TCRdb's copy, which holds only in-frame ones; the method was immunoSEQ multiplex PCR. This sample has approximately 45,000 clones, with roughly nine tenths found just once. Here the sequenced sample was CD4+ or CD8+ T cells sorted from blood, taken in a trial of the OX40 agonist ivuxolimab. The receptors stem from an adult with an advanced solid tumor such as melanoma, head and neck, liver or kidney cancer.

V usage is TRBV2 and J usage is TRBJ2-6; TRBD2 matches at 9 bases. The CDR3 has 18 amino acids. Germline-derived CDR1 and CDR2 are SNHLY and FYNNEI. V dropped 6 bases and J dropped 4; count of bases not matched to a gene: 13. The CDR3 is CASSPSGLARAGANVLTF. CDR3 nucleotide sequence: TGTGCCAGCAGCCCTTCAGGACTAGCGAGGGCGGGGGCCAACGTCCTGACTTTC. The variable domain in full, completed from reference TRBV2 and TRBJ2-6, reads EPEVTQTPSHQVTQMGQEVILRCVPISNHLYFYWYRQILGQKVEFLVSFYNNEISEKSEIFDDQFSVERPDGSNFTLKIRSTKLEDSAMYFCASSPSGLARAGANVLTFGAGSRLTVL.

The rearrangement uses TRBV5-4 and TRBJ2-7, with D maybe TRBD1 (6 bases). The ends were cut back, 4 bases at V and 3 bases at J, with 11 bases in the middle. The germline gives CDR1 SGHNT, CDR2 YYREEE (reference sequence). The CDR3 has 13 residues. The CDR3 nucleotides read TGTGCCAGCAGCCTGACAGGAGGCTACGAGCAGTACTTC. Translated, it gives CASSLTGGYEQYF.

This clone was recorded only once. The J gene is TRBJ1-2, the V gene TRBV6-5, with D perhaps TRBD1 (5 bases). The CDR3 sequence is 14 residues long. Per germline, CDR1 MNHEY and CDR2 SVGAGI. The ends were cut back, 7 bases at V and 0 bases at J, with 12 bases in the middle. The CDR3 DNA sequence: TGTGCCAGCAACCCAGGGAGATCTAACTATGGCTACACCTTC. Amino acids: CASNPGRSNYGYTF.

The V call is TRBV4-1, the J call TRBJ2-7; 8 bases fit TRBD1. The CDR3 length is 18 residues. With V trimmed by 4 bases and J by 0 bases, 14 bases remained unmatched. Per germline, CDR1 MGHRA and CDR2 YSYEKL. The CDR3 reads CASSPDPPGGSRSYEQYF. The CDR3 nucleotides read TGCGCCAGCAGCCCAGACCCGCCAGGGGGCTCCCGCTCCTACGAGCAGTACTTC.

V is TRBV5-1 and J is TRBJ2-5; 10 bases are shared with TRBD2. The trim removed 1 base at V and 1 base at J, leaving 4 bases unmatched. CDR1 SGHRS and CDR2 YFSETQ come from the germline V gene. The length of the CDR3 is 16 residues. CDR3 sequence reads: CASSLTSGDIQETQYF. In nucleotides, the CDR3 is TGCGCCAGCAGCTTGACTAGCGGGGACATCCAAGAGACCCAGTACTTC.

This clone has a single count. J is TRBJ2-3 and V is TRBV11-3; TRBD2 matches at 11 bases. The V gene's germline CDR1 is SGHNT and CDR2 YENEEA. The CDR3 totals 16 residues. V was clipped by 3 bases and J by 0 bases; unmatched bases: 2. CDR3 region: CASSFRTSGSTDTQYF. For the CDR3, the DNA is TGTGCCAGCAGCTTCCGGACTAGCGGGAGCACAGATACGCAGTATTTT.

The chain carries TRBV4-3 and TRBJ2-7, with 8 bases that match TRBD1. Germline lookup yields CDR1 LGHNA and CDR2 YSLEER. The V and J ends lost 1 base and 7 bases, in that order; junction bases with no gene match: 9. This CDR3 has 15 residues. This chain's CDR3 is CASSQARQGAREQYF. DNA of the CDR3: TGCGCCAGCAGCCAAGCCCGTCAGGGGGCGAGGGAGCAGTACTTC.

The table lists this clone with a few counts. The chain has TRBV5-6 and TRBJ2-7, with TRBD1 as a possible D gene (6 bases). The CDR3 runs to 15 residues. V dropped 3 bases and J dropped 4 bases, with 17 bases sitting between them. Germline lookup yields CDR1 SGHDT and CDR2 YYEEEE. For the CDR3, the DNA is TGTGCCAGCAGCTCCGCGACAGGTTCTGGGTACGAGCAGTACTTC. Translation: CASSSATGSGYEQYF. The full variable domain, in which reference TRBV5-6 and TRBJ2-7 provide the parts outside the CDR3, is DAGVTQSPTHLIKTRGQQVTLRCSPKSGHDTVSWYQQALGQGPQFIFQYYEEEERQRGNFPDRFSGHQFPNYSSELNVNALLLGDSALYLCASSSATGSGYEQYFGPGTRLTVT.

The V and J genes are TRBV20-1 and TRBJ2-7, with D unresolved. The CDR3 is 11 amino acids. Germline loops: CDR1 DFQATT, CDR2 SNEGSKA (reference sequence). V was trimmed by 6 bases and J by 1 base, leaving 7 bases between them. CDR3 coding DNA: TGCAGTGCCCTGGGGTCCTACGAGCAGTACTTC. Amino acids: CSALGSYEQYF.

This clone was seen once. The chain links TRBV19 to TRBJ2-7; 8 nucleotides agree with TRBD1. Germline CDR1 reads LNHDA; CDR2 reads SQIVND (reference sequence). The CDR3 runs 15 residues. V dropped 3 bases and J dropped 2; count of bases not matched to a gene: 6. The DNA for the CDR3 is TGTGCCAGTAGTATCAACGGACAGGGAACCTACGAGCAGTACTTC. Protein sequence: CASSINGQGTYEQYF.

Written as DNA, the CDR3 is TGTGCCAGTAGTGTGAGGGAATCCTACGAGCAGTACTTC. Encoded protein: CASSVRESYEQYF. This sequence joins TRBV19 and TRBJ2-7, with TRBD2 as a possible D gene (5 bases). CDR3 size: 13 residues. Germline V gene data show CDR1 as LNHDA and CDR2 as SQIVND (reference sequence). V was trimmed by 5 bases and J by 1 base, leaving 9 bases between them.

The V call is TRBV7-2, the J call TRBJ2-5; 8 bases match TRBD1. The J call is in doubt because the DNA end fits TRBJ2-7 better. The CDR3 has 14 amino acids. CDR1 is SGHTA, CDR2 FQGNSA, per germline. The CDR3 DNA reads TGTGCCAGCAGCTACGGACAGGGCTCCTACGAGCAGTACTTC. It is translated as CASSYGQGSYEQYF.

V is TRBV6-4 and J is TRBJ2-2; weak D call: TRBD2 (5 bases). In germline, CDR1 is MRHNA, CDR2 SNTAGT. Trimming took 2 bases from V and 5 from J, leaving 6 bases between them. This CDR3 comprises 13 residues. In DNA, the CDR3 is TGTGCCAGCAGTGACGGGGAGACCGGGGAGCTGTTTTTT. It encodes CASSDGETGELFF.

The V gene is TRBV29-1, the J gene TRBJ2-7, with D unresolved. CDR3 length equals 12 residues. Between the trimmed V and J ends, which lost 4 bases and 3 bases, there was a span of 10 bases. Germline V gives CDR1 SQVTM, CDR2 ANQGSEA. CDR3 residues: CSVASVGYEQYF. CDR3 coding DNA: TGCAGCGTTGCTTCCGTAGGCTACGAGCAGTACTTC.

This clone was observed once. CDR3 DNA: TGTGCCAGCAGCCGAAAGATGGGCACTGAAGCTTTCTTT. This sequence encodes CASSRKMGTEAFF. The chain joins TRBV28 to TRBJ1-1; unclear D gene. CDR1 and CDR2 from the germline V gene are MDHEN and SYDVKM. The CDR3 totals 13 residues. V lost 6 bases, J lost 4 bases, and 12 bases lay in between.

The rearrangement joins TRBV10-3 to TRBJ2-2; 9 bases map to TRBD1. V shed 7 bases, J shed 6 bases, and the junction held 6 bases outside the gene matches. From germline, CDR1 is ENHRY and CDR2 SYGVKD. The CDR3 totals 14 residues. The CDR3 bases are TGTGCCATCAACAGGGGGCAAGATGCCGGGGAGCTGTTTTTT. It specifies CAINRGQDAGELFF.

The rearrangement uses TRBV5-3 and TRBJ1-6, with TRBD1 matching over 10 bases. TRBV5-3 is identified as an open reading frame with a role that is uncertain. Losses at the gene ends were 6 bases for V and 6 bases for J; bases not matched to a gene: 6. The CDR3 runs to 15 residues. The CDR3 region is CARTTGDRGNSPLHF. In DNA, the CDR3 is TGTGCCAGAACCACTGGGGACAGGGGTAATTCACCCCTCCACTTT.

CDR3 loop: CASSLDRGNEKLFF. CDR3 DNA: TGCGCCAGCAGCTTGGACAGGGGGAATGAAAAACTGTTTTTT. This chain joins TRBV5-1 and TRBJ1-4; 8 bases align to TRBD1. Trimming at V came to 0 bases and at J to 5 bases, leaving 0 bases not matched to a gene. The CDR3 totals 14 residues. CDR1 SGHRS and CDR2 YFSETQ come from the germline V gene. Full variable domain (missing parts from reference TRBV5-1 and TRBJ1-4): KAGVTQTPRYLIKTRGQQVTLSCSPISGHRSVSWYQQTPGQGLQFLFEYFSETQRNKGNFPGRFSGRQFSNSRSEMNVSTLELGDSALYLCASSLDRGNEKLFFGSGTQLSVL.

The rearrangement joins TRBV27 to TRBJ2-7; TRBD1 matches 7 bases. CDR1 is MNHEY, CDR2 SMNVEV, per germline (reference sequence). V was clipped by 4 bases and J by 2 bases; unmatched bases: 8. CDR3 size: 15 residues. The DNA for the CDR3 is TGTGCCAGCAGTTCCGACAGGGAACAACCCTACGAGCAGTACTTC. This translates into CASSSDREQPYEQYF.

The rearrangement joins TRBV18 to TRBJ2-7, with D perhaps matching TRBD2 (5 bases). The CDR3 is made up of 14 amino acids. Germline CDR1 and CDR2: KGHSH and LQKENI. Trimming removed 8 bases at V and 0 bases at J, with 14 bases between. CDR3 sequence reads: CASRPSGSSYEQYF. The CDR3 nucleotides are TGTGCCAGCAGACCTTCGGGGAGCTCCTACGAGCAGTACTTC. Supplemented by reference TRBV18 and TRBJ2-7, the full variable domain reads NAGVMQNPRHLVRRRGQEARLRCSPMKGHSHVYWYRQLPEEGLKFMVYLQKENIIDESGMPKERFSAEFPKEGPSILRIQQVVRGDSAAYFCASRPSGSSYEQYFGPGTRLTVT.

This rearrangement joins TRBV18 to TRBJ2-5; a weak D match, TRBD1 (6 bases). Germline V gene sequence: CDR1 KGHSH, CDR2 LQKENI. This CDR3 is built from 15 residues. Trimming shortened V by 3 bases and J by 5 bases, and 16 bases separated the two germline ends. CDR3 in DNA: TGTGCCAGCTCACCGGAACAGGGATCGGAGGAGACCCAGTACTTC. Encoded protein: CASSPEQGSEETQYF.

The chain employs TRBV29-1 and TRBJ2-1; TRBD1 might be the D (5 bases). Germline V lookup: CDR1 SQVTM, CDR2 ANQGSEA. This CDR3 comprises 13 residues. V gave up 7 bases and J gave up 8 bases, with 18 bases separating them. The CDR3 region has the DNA TGCAGCGCTGGGCGTCAGGGTATCTATGAGCAGTTCTTC. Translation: CSAGRQGIYEQFF.

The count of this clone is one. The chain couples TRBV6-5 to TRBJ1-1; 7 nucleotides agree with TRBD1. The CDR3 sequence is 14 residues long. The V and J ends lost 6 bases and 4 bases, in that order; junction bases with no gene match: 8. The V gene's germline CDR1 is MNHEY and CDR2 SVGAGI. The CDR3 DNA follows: TGTGCCAGCAGGATCGGACAGGATGGCACTGAAGCTTTCTTT. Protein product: CASRIGQDGTEAFF.